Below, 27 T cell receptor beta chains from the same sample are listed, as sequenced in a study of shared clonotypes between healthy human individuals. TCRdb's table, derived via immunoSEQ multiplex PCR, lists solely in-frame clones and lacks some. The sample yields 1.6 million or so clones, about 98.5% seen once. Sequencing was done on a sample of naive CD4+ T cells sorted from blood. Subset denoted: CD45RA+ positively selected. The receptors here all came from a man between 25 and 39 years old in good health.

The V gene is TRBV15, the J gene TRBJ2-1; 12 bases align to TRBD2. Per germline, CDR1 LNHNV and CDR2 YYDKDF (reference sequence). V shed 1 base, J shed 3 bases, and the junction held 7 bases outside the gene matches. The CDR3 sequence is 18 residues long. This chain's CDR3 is CATSRVLAGGRIYNEQFF. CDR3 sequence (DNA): TGTGCCACCAGCAGAGTTCTAGCGGGAGGGCGGATCTACAATGAGCAGTTCTTC.

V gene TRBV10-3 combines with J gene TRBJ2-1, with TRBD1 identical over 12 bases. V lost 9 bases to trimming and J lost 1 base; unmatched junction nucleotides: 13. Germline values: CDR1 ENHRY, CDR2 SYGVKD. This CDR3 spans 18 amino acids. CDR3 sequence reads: CAILPGTGGAGSYNEQFF. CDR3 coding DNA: TGTGCCATACTACCCGGGACAGGGGGCGCAGGGTCCTACAATGAGCAGTTCTTC.

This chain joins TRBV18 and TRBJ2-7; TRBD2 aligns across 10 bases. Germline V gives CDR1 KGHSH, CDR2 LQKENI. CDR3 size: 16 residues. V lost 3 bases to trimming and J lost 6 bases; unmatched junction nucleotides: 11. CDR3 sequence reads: CASSPQGSGTSAEQYF. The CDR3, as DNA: TGTGCCAGCTCACCTCAGGGGAGCGGGACTAGCGCCGAGCAGTACTTC.

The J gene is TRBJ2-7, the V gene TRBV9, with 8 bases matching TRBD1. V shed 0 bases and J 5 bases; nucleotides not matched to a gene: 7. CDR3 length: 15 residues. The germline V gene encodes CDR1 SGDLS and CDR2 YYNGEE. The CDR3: CASSVDGDRLNEQYF. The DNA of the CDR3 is TGTGCCAGCAGCGTAGACGGGGACAGGTTAAACGAGCAGTACTTC.

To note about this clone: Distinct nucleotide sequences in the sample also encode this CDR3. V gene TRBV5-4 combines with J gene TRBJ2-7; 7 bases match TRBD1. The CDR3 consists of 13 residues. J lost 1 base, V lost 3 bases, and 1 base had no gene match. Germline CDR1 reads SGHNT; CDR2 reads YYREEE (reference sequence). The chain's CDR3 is CASSSGQSYEQYF. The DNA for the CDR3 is TGTGCCAGCAGCTCGGGACAGTCCTACGAGCAGTACTTC.

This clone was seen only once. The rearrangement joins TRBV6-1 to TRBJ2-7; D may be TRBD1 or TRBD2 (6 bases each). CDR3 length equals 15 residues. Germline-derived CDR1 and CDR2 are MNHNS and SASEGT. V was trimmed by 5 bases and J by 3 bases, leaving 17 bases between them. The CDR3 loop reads CASSWGAGVFYEQYF. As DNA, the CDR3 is TGTGCCAGCAGTTGGGGGGCAGGGGTTTTCTACGAGCAGTACTTC.

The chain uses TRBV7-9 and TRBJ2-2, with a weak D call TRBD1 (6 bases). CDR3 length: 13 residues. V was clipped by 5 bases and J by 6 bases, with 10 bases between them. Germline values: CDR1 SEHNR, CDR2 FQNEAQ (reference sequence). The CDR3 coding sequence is TGTGCCAGCAGCATACAGGGTCCCGGGGAGCTGTTTTTT. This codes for CASSIQGPGELFF.

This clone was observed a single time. The CDR3 loop reads CASSVDGRSGSNEKLFF. The CDR3 DNA sequence: TGTGCCAGCAGCGTAGATGGCAGGTCGGGGTCGAATGAAAAACTGTTTTTT. V gene TRBV9 combines with J gene TRBJ1-4; D uncertain. V was clipped by 0 bases and J by 5 bases, with 17 bases between them. Germline CDR1 is SGDLS and CDR2 is YYNGEE. This CDR3 contains 17 residues. Drawing the rest from reference TRBV9 and TRBJ1-4, the complete variable domain is DSGVTQTPKHLITATGQRVTLRCSPRSGDLSVYWYQQSLDQGLQFLIQYYNGEERAKGNILERFSAQQFPDLHSELNLSSLELGDSALYFCASSVDGRSGSNEKLFFGSGTQLSVL.

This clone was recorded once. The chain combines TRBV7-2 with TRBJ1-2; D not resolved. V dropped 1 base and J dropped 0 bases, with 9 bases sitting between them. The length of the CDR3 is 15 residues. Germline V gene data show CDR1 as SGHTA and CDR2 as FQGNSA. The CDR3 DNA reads TGTGCCAGCAGCTTAGGACCAGGTTCTAACTATGGCTACACCTTC. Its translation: CASSLGPGSNYGYTF.

In DNA, the CDR3 is TGTGCCAGCAGTTTAATGCGTCGCGAGCAGTACTTC. Amino acid sequence: CASSLMRREQYF. V usage is TRBV28 and J usage is TRBJ2-7; D unclear. CDR1 and CDR2 from the germline V gene are MDHEN and SYDVKM. Deletions cut 2 bases from V and 6 bases from J, with 8 bases between. This CDR3 region has 12 residues. Complete variable domain (other parts from reference TRBV28 and TRBJ2-7): DVKVTQSSRYLVKRTGEKVFLECVQDMDHENMFWYRQDPGLGLRLIYFSYDVKMKEKGDIPEGYSVSREKKERFSLILESASTNQTSMYLCASSLMRREQYFGPGTRLTVT.

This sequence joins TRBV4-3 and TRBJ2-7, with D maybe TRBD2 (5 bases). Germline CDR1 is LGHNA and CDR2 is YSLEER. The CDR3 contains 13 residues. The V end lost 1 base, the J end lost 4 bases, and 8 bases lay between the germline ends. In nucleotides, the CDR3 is TGCGCCAGCAGCCAAGCCCCGGGGTACGAGCAGTACTTC. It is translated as CASSQAPGYEQYF.

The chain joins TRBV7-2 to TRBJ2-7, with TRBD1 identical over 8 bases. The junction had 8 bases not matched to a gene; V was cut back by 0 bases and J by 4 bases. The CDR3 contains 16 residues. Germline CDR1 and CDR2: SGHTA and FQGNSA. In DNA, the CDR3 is TGTGCCAGCAGCTTAGCGGTGACAGGGGCTCCTTACGAGCAGTACTTC. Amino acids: CASSLAVTGAPYEQYF.

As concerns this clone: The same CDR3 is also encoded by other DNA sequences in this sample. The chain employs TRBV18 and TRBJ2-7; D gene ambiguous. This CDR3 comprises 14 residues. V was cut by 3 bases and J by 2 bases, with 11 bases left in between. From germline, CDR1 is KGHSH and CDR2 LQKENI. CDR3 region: CASSPQGAAYEQYF. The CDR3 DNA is TGTGCCAGCTCACCTCAAGGCGCGGCCTACGAGCAGTACTTC.

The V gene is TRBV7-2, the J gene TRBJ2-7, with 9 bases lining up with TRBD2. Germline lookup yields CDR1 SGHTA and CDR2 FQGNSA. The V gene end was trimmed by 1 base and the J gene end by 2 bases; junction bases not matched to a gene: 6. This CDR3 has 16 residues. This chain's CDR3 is CASSLGLAGRAYEQYF. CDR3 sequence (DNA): TGTGCCAGCAGCTTAGGTCTAGCGGGAAGAGCCTACGAGCAGTACTTC.

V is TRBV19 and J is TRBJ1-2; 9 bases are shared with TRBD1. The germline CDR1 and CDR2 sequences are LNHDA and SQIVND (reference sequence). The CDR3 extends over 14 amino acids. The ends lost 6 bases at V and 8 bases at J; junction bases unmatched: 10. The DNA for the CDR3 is TGTGCCAGTAGCCGACCGGGACAGGGTTTCGGCTACACCTTC. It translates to CASSRPGQGFGYTF.

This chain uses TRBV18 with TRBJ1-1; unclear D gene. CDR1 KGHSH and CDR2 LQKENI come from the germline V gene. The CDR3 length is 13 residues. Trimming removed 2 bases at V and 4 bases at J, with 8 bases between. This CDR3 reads CASSPSWGTEAFF. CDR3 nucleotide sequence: TGTGCCAGCTCACCATCCTGGGGCACTGAAGCTTTCTTT.

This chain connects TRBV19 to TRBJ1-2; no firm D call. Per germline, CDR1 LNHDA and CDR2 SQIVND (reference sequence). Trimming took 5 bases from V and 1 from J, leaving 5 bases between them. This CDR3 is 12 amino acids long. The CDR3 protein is CASSSLNYGYTF. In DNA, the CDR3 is TGTGCCAGTAGTTCACTTAACTATGGCTACACCTTC. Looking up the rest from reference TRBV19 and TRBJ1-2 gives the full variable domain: DGGITQSPKYLFRKEGQNVTLSCEQNLNHDAMYWYRQDPGQGLRLIYYSQIVNDFQKGDIAEGYSVSREKKESFPLTVTSAQKNPTAFYLCASSSLNYGYTFGSGTRLTVV.

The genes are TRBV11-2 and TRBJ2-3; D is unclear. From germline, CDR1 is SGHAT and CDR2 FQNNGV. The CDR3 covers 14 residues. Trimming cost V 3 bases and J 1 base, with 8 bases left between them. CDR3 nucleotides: TGTGCCAGCAGCTTCGATCTGGGCACAGATACGCAGTATTTT. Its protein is CASSFDLGTDTQYF.

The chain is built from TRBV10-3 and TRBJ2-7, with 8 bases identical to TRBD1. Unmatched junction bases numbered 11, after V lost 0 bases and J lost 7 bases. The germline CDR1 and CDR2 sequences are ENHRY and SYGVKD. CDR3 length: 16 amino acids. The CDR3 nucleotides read TGTGCCATCAGTGAGTCCAGGGGGCGATCGTCGAGGGAGCAGTACTTC. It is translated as CAISESRGRSSREQYF.

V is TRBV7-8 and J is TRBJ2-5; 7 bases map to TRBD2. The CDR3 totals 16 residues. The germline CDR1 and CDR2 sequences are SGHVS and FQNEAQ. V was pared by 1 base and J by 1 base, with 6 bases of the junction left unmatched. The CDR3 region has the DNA TGTGCCAGCAGCTTAGTATCTGCTAGCGGCCAAGAGACCCAGTACTTC. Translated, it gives CASSLVSASGQETQYF.

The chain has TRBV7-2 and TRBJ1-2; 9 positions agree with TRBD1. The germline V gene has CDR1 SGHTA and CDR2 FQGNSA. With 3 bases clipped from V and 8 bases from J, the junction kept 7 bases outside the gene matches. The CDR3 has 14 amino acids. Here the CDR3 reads CASSLDRGGQGYTF. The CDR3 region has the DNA TGTGCCAGCAGCTTGGACAGGGGAGGTCAGGGCTACACCTTC.

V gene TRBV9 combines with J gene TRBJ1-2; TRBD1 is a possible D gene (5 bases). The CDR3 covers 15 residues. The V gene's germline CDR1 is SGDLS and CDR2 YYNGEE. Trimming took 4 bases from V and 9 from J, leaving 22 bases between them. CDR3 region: CASSPTQGIDSRYTF. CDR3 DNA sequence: TGTGCCAGCAGCCCCACCCAAGGGATCGACAGTCGCTACACCTTC.

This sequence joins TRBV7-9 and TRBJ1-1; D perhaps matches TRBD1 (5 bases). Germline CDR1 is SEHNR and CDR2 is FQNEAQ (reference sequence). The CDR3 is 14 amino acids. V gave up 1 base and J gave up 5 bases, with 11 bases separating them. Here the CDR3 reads CASSLGQPGTEAFF. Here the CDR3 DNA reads TGTGCCAGCAGCTTAGGACAGCCGGGGACTGAAGCTTTCTTT.

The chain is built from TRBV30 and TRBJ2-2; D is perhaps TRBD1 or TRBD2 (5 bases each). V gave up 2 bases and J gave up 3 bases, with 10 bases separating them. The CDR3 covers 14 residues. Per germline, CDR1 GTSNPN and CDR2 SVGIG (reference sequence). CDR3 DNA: TGTGCCTGGAGTCTGGGGGAGTACACCGGGGAGCTGTTTTTT. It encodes CAWSLGEYTGELFF. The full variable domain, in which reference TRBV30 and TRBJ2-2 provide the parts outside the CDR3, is SQTIHQWPATLVQPVGSPLSLECTVEGTSNPNLYWYRQAAGRGLQLLFYSVGIGQISSEVPQNLSASRPQDRQFILSSKKLLLSDSGFYLCAWSLGEYTGELFFGEGSRLTVL.

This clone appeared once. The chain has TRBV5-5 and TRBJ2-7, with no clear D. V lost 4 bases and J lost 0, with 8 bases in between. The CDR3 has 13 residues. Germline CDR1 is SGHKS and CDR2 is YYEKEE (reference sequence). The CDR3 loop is CASSPKSSYEQYF. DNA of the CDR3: TGTGCCAGCAGCCCTAAGAGCTCCTACGAGCAGTACTTC.

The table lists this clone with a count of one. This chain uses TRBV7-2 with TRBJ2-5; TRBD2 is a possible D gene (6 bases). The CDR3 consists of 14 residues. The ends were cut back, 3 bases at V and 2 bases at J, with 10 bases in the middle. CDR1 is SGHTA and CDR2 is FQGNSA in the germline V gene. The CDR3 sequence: CASSLGLDQETQYF. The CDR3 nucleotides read TGTGCCAGCAGCTTGGGACTTGATCAAGAGACCCAGTACTTC. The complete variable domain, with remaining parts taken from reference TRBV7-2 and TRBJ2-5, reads GAGVSQSPSNKVTEKGKDVELRCDPISGHTALYWYRQSLGQGLEFLIYFQGNSAPDKSGLPSDRFSAERTGGSVSTLTIQRTQQEDSAVYLCASSLGLDQETQYFGPGTRLLVL.

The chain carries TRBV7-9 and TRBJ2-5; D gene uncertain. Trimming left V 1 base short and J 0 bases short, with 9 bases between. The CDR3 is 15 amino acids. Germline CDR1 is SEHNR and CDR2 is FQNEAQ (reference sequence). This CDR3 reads CASSLVMVDQETQYF. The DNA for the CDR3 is TGTGCCAGCAGCTTAGTGATGGTAGACCAAGAGACCCAGTACTTC.